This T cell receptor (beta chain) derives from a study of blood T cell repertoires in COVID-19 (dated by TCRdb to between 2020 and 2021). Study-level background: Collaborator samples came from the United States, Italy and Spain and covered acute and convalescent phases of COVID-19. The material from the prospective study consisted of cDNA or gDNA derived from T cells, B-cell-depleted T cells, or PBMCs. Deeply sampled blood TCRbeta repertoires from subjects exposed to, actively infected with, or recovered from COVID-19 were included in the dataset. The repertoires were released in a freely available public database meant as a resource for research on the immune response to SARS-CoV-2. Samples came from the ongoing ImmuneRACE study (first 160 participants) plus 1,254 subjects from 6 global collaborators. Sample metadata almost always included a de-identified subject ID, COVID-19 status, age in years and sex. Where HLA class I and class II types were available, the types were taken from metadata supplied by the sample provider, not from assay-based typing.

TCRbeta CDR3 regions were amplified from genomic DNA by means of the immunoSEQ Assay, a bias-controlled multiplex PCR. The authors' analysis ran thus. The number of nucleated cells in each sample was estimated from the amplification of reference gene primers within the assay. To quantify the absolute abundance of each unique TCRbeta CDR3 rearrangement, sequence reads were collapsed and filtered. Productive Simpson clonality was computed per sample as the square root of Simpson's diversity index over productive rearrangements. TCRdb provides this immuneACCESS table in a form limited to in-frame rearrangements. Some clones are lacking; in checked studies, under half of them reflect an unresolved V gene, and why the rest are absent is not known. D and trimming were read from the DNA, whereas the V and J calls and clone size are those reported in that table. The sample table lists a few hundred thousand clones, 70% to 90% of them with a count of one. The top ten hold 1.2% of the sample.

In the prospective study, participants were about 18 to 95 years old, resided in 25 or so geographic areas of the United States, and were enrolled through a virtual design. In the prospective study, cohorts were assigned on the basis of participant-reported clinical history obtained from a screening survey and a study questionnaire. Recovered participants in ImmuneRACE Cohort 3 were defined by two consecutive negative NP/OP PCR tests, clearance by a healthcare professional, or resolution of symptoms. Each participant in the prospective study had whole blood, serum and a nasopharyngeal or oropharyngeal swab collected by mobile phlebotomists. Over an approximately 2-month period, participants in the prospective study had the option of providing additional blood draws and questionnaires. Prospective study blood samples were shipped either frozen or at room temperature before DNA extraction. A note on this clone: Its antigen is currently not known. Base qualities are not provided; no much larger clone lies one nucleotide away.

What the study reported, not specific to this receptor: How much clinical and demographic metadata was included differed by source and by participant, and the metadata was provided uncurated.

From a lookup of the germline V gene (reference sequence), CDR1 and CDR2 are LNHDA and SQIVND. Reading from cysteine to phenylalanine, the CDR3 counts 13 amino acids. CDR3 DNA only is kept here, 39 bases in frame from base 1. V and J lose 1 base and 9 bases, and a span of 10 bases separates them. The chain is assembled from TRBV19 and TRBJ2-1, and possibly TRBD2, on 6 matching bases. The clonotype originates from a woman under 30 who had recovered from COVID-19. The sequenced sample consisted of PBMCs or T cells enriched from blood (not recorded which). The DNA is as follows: TGTGCCAGTAGTATAGGGGAGGCGGGTGAGCAGTTCTTC. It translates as CASSIGEAGEQFF.